Sequencing of this T cell receptor (beta chain) was carried out in a study of blood T cell repertoires in COVID-19 (TCRdb year 2020). About the full investigation: Samples from collaborators originated in the United States, Italy and Spain and spanned both the acute and convalescent phases of COVID-19. The prospective study material was composed of cDNA or gDNA derived from T cells, B-cell-depleted T cells, or PBMCs. Deeply sampled blood TCRbeta repertoires from subjects exposed to, actively infected with, or recovered from COVID-19 were included in the dataset. Where available, HLA class I and class II types were taken from metadata supplied by the sample provider and were not determined by assay-based typing. Sample metadata almost always included a de-identified subject ID, COVID-19 status, age in years and sex. Samples came from the ongoing ImmuneRACE study (first 160 participants) plus 1,254 subjects from 6 global collaborators. The repertoires were released in a freely available public database meant as a resource for research on the immune response to SARS-CoV-2. Overall results and qualifications from the work: How much clinical and demographic metadata was included differed by source and by participant, and the metadata was provided uncurated.

Each collaborating institution followed its own protocols to collect whole blood in K2EDTA tubes. Collaborator samples were shipped for TCRbeta analysis as frozen whole blood, isolated PBMCs, or DNA extracted from either sample type. The immunoSEQ Assay, a bias-controlled multiplex PCR, was used to amplify TCRbeta CDR3 regions from genomic DNA. The paper's data handling went like this. The number of nucleated cells in each sample was estimated by amplification of reference gene primers within the assay. Sequence reads were collapsed and filtered to measure the absolute abundance of every unique TCRbeta CDR3 rearrangement. For each sample, productive Simpson clonality was calculated as the square root of Simpson's diversity index across productive rearrangements. The immuneACCESS repertoire file appears here via TCRdb, limited to in-frame rearrangements. These files lack a portion of the clones; in checked studies, under half of the deficit traces to unresolved V genes, and the cause of the others is not known. That table supplies the V and J calls and clone size; D and trimming were determined from the DNA. The sample yields over 100,000 clones; around nine tenths were counted once. The ten most abundant clones make up roughly 4.5% of the sample.

As to this clone: The antigen it binds to is not known. Base quality data are lacking; no much larger clone is found one base away.

The germline V end is reduced by 3 bases and the J end by 4 bases; junction bases left unmatched: 4. CDR1 and CDR2 are read off the germline V gene as KGHSH and LQKENI. The CDR3 runs 15 residues from the cysteine to the phenylalanine. Just CDR3 DNA is preserved here, 45 bases in frame from base 1. The chain joins TRBV18 to TRBJ1-2; TRBD1 lines up with 11 middle nucleotides. This sequence was found in a man aged 40-55 years with acute or convalescent COVID-19. Source material: peripheral blood. The DNA sequence is TGTGCCAGCTCACCTGGGGACAGGGGGGTCTATGGCTACACCTTC. Protein translation: CASSPGDRGVYGYTF.